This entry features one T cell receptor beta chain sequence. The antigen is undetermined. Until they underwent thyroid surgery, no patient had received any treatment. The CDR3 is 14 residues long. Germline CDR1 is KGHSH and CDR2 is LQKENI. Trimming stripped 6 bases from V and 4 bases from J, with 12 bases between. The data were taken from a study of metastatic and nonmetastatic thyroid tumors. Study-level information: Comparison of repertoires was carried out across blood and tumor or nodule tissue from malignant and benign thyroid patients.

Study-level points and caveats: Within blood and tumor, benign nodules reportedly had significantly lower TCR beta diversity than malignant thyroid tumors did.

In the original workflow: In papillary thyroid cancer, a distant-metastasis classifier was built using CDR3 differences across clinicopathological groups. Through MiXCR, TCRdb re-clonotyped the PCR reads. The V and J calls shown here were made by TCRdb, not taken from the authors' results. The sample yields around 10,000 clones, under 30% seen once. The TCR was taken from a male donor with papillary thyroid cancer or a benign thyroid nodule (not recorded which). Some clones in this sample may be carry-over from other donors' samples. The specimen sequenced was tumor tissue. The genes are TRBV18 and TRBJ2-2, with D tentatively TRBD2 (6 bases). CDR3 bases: TGTGCCAGCTCCACGCAGACTAGCACCGGGGAGCTGTTTTTT. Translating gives CASSTQTSTGELFF.